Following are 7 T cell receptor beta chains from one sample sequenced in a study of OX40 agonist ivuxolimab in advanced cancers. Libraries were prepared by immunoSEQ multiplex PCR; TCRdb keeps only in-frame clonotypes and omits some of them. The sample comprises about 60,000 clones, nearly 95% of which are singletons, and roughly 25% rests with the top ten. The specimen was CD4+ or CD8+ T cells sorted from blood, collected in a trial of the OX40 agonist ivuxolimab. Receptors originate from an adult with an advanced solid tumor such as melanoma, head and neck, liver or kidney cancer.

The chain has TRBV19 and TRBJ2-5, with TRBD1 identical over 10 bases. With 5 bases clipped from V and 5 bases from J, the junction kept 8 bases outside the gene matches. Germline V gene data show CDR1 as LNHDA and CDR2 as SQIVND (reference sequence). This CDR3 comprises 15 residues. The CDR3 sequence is CASSGRQGAGETQYF. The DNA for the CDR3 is TGTGCCAGTAGTGGAAGACAGGGGGCTGGGGAGACCCAGTACTTC.

The CDR3: CASSILAFSNYGYTF. As DNA, the CDR3 is TGTGCCAGTAGTATCTTGGCTTTTTCTAACTATGGCTACACCTTC. This sequence joins TRBV19 and TRBJ1-2; D is undetermined. V lost 3 bases to trimming and J lost 0 bases, with 11 bases between them. The CDR3 runs 15 residues. Germline assignment: CDR1 LNHDA and CDR2 SQIVND (reference sequence).

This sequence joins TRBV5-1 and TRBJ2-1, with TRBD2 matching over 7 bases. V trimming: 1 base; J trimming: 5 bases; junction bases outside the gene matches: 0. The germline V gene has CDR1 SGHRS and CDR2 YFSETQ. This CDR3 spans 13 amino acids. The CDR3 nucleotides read TGCGCCAGCAGCTTGCTAGCGGACAATGAGCAGTTCTTC. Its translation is CASSLLADNEQFF.

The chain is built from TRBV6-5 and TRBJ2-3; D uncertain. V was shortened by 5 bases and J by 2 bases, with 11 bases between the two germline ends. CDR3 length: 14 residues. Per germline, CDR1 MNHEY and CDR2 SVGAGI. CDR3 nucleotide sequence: TGTGCCAGCAGTACCCCCTCACCCACAGATACGCAGTATTTT. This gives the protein CASSTPSPTDTQYF.

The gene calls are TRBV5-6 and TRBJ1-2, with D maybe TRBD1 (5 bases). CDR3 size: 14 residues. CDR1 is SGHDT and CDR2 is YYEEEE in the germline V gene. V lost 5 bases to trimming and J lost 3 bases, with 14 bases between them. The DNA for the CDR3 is TGTGCCAGCAGAGGGGTGTTGACTGACTATGGCTACACCTTC. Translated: CASRGVLTDYGYTF.

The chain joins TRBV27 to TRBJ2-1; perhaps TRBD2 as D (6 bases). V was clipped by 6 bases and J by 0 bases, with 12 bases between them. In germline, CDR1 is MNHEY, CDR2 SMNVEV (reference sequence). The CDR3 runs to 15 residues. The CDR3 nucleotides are TGTGCCAGCAGCTTGGGACTGAGCTCCTACAATGAGCAGTTCTTC. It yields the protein CASSLGLSSYNEQFF.

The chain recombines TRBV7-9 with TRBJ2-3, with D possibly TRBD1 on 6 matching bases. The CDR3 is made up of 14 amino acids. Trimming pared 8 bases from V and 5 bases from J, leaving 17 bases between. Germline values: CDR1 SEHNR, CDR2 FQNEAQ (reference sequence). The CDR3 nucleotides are TGTGCCAGCTTCTCCGGGACAACGGGAGATACGCAGTATTTT. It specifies CASFSGTTGDTQYF.